This T cell receptor beta chain was documented in a study of T cells in Graves' hyperthyroidism and ophthalmopathy. Broader study findings: A 13 V-J signature model discriminated ophthalmopathy versus stable hyperthyroidism.

Germline-derived CDR1 and CDR2 are DFQATT and SNEGSKA (reference sequence). The CDR3 is 15 amino acids. A word on this clonotype: The target antigen is unknown.

RNA transcripts provided the source from which TCR beta CDR3 regions were amplified. Initially, a first-round RT-PCR of the TCR CDR3 employed the HTBI primer set. MiXCR, applied by TCRdb to the multiplex PCR reads, yields one record per CDR3 protein. The sample contains more than 550,000 distinct CDR3 sequences, about 45% of which appear only once. Sequencing was performed on peripheral blood or thyroid tissue (not recorded which). This chain joins TRBV20-1 and TRBJ1-1; 12 bases line up with TRBD1. The TCR sequence derives from an adult man with Graves' disease, either hyperthyroidism or ophthalmopathy (not recorded which). The CDR3, as DNA: TGCAGCTTGGCCCCGGGACAGGGGGCTGGCACTGAAGCTTTCTTT. Translated: CSLAPGQGAGTEAFF.